This TCR beta chain appears in the sequencing data of a study of yellow fever vaccine responses in identical twins. Study-level findings and limits: Reportedly, the T cell response mounted by twins to vaccine seemed partly convergent, partly personalized.

Germline CDR1 reads SNHLY; CDR2 reads FYNNEI. The CDR3 is made up of 13 amino acids. V was clipped by 2 bases and J by 5 bases, with 4 bases between them. TCRdb reprocessed the RT-PCR reads with MiXCR, giving one entry per CDR3 protein. The table shows some 14,000 distinct CDR3 sequences, with approximately 84% occurring only once. This clonotype showed up just once. Its antigen is as yet unknown. This material consisted of T cells from blood (PBMCs), unsorted or a sorted subset (not recorded which), taken before or after yellow fever vaccination (not recorded which). The rearrangement links TRBV2 to TRBJ1-6; no reliable D call. The sequence was collected from a woman between 18 and 30 years old who received the yellow fever vaccine. This chain's CDR3 is CASSEQDNSPLHF. CDR3 in DNA: TGTGCCAGCAGTGAACAGGATAATTCACCCCTCCACTTT.